This T cell receptor (beta chain) was identified during a study of shared clonotypes between healthy human individuals. Study-wide background: Per-donor plates numbered three CD4 naive, three CD4 memory, two CD8 naive and one CD8 memory.

Naive CD8 cells, CD45RO-negative and positively selected for CCR7, excluded terminally differentiated effector memory CD45RA+ cells. Those who donated, Caucasian adults without exception, all lived in Nashville, Tennessee. Study-wide findings and caveats: Around 5% of naive CD4 clonotypes were common to a few donors. On the whole, naive subsets had larger estimated richness than memory subsets had.

Turning to this clone: The antigen remains unidentified.

This table comes from immunoSEQ multiplex PCR, and its TCRdb copy is limited to in-frame clones, with some not included. The table records around 2,000,000 clones, roughly 91% of them present only once. CDR1 and CDR2 from the germline V gene are MNHEY and SMNVEV (reference sequence). J gave up 7 bases and V 4 bases, and 4 bases lay outside the gene matches. The CDR3 loop spans 14 amino acids. The sample was naive CD8+ T cells from PBMCs. This chain connects TRBV27 to TRBJ2-2; 9 bases are a match to TRBD2. This receptor was taken from a man aged 18-30 years in good health. Some clones in this sample may be carry-over from other donors' samples. The chain's CDR3 is CASSSGLARGELFF. CDR3 DNA sequence: TGTGCCAGCAGTTCCGGACTAGCGCGCGGGGAGCTGTTTTTT.